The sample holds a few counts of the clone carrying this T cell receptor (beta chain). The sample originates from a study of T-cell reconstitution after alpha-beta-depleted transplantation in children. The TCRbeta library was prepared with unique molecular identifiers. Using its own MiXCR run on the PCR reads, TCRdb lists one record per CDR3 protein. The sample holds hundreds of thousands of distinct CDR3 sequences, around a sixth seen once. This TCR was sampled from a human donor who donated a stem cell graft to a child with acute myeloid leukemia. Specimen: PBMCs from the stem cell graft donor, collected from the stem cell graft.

CDR3 sequence: CASSQTVSNQPQHF. CDR3 DNA sequence: TGTGCCAGCAGCCAGACAGTTAGCAATCAGCCCCAGCATTTT. The V gene is TRBV5-5, the J gene TRBJ1-5; D is possibly TRBD1 (5 bases). V gave up 4 bases and J gave up 0 bases, with 8 bases separating them. Per germline, CDR1 SGHKS and CDR2 YYEKEE (reference sequence). CDR3 length: 14 amino acids.